Sequencing of this TCR beta chain was carried out in a study of cytomegalovirus exposure and HLA in healthy donors (dated by TCRdb to 2016 to 2017). As for the study more broadly: An earlier analysis of 587 of the donors reported 276 Gb of sequence data and approximately 120 million unique TCR beta sequences obtained from around 170 million T cells. Five DR-DQ haplotypes were treated as single units for association and clustering because of strong linkage in the cohort. An earlier analysis of several hundred of the donors applied high-throughput TCR beta sequencing to assess whether each TCR beta V gene segment acted as functional or pseudogenic. A later genetic analysis used genome-wide SNP genotypes for about 60% of the roughly 670 donors, treating that subset as a discovery cohort. Donor age, sex, ethnicity and CMV serostatus were compiled together with the repertoire data. All discovery cohort repertoires had been generated on a single sequencing platform. An early release that covered about 600 HLA-typed donors contained approximately 300 gigabases of sequencing data and 80 million or so unique TCR sequences. Class I and class II HLA loci were covered by the typing at four-digit resolution. The later analysis used no new phenotypic data to find candidate immune exposures, relying instead on TCR beta sequences and their occurrence across donors. Of the roughly 390 genotyped donors, approximately 83% fell in the genetic ancestry cluster associated with self-reported Caucasian donors. On average, around 240,000 unique TCR beta nucleotide sequences were sequenced per donor among a few hundred genotyped donors of the cohort, with roughly 18% of those sequences being non-productive. The study combined high-throughput TCR immunosequencing, statistical association of individual TCRs with disease status, and machine learning to predict cytomegalovirus infection status. Besides the first cohort of roughly 700 subjects, a separate validation cohort made up of over a hundred different subjects was used. Using immunosequencing, the study profiled T cell repertoires from 500 to 800 subjects and related those repertoires to cytomegalovirus serostatus. The number of typed donors differed by locus: about 629-640 for A, B, C, DRB1 and DQB1; 500 to 550 for DQA1; around 610 for DPA1; and about 470 for DPB1. In a later analysis, previously published TCR beta repertoires from roughly 710 donors were re-analyzed and high-resolution HLA genotyping was added so that TCR occurrence patterns could be studied. The study aimed to test whether signatures of past pathogen exposure could be identified by cataloging public T cell receptors. Broader findings and caveats from the paper: A later analysis found that HLA-associated TCR beta chains were more clonally expanded and had lower generation probabilities than equally common non-associated chains. Assigning TCR associations to individual alleles was difficult when HLA alleles, especially DR and DQ, strongly co-occurred. Several of the top co-occurrence clusters appeared to be linked to parvovirus B19, influenza, CMV and Epstein-Barr virus, according to a later analysis. A total of 150 to 200 TCR beta chains were listed by the study as associated with cytomegalovirus. Presence/absence analyses assumed roughly uniform sequencing depth across donors, an assumption that may not hold. In an earlier analysis of about 540 of the donors, most TCR beta V segments were observed in productive rearrangements about 87% or about 30% of the time, broadly matching IMGT annotations. Only TCR beta chains were sequenced in this cohort, and the absence of alpha or paired-chain data limited detectable features. Some IMGT-functional V segments, including TRBV6-2 and TRBV6-3, could not be distinguished by the 87-base-pair reads and were therefore excluded. According to the authors, the approach could potentially be generalized to other disease states and immunological phenotypes. In a later analysis, the rate of TCR association differed among HLA loci, with DRB1 alleles having the most associated TCRs and HLA-C alleles having the fewest. According to a later genetic analysis, donors in an Asian-associated ancestry cluster had fewer N-insertions in productive TCRs than the approximately 670-donor mean. Most TCR sequences were seen in very few donors, while some public TCRs were found in many individuals. A cluster of highly shared sequence variants was judged likely to be a technical artifact of the sequencing pipeline. A further reported finding was that TCR beta sequences accurately predicted the HLA-A and HLA-B alleles for most subjects in the first cohort. Three of the identified cytomegalovirus-associated TCR beta chains were confirmed in vitro to be specific for cytomegalovirus antigens. A later genetic analysis associated a missense DCLRE1C variant with V-gene and J-gene trimming of TCR beta chains, and an independent cohort replicated the association. Most CMV-associated TCR beta chains appeared to be HLA-restricted in a later analysis, and the HLA associations seemed to be driven largely by CMV exposure. The only immune exposure information available for the cohort was CMV serostatus. Linkage disequilibrium might explain the correlated functional status among segregating V segments, but an unknown experimental factor could not be ruled out. HLA typing was unavailable for some donors at each locus, so association tests used only the typed subset. A later analysis associated 15,000 to 20,000 TCR beta sequences with specific HLA alleles at a false discovery rate of 0.05. The classifier was reported to diagnose cytomegalovirus status with high specificity and sensitivity in both the original cohort and the validation cohort. About 17 rarely observed V segments, including chromosome 9 orphons, were excluded from the earlier analysis of almost 600 of the donors because counts were too low.

Points on this clone: This clone's antigen is unknown. Per-nucleotide qualities are absent, and no much larger clonotype sits a single base away.

The CDR3 runs 14 residues from the cysteine to the phenylalanine. The entry retains the CDR3 DNA only, 42 bases that are in frame from base 1. V trim: 5 bases; J trim: 1 base; unmatched bases: 2. For CDR1 and CDR2, the germline V gene (reference sequence) lists SEHNR and FQNEAQ. The cohort comprised fewer than 750 healthy bone marrow donors. Cohort members were all nominally healthy when sampled, although unrecorded immune exposures were likely present. The donor tested CMV seropositive and was one of the 289 seropositive cohort members. A peripheral blood sample was provided by each donor, and peripheral blood mononuclear cells were used for TCR beta sequencing. Genomic DNA extraction from the blood cell samples was performed with the Qiagen DNeasy Blood Extraction Kit. To prepare the library, the immunoSEQ multiplex PCR assay was applied. A mixture of 60 forward primers for TCR Vbeta segments and 13 reverse primers for TCR Jbeta segments was used in the multiplex PCR. The CDR3 region of rearranged TCR beta genes was amplified from genomic DNA by a multiplex PCR assay. The Illumina HiSeq System was used to sequence the amplified TCR beta libraries as 87-base-pair reads. Per the source publication's procedure: Across the 500 to 850 repertoires, a later analysis counted tens of millions of unique TCR beta chains, roughly 11 million of which were shared by at least two donors. To remove PCR and sequencing errors, raw reads were error-corrected and collapsed into unique sequences using a nearest-neighbor algorithm that merged closely related sequences. CDR3 sequences were aligned to IMGT reference sequences to assign V, D and J gene segments. Each retained sequence needed at least a six-nucleotide match to both a V gene segment and a J gene segment. Rearrangements were classified as productive when the CDR3 lacked stop codons and remained in frame with V and J, and all other rearrangements were classified as non-productive. Following IMGT convention, CDR3 was defined as the stretch from the second conserved V-encoded cysteine to the conserved J-encoded phenylalanine. In an earlier analysis of around 640 of the donors, sequences lacking an unambiguous match to a single V gene segment were excluded. An earlier analysis of 587 of the donors classified V segments as functional when productive rearrangements were above 56.7% and as segregating when the standard deviation between donors was above 5%. To diagnose cytomegalovirus status from the catalog of TCR beta chain sequences, a statistical classification framework was built. V and J gene assignment, in a later analysis, came from comparing TCR nucleotide sequences with IMGT/GENE-DB human TR gene sequences. The TCRdist pipeline was used in a later analysis to assign CDR3 sequences and most-parsimonious VDJ recombination scenarios. In a later analysis, each TCR beta chain was defined by its CDR3 amino acid sequence together with its V-gene family, and reads lacking a unique V-gene family were excluded. To address suspected cross-contamination and a sequencing artifact, a later analysis removed a few hundred highly shared, low-generation-probability nucleotide sequences. A later analysis calculated a clonal expansion index for each public chain from normalized within-repertoire ranks of inferred template counts. Generation probabilities in a later analysis came from a VDJ recombination model fitted to out-of-frame rearrangements, and those results were checked against IGoR. A later analysis scored TCR-TCR, TCR-HLA and TCR-CMV co-occurrence with hypergeometric tests, applying a repertoire-size bias correction to TCR pairs. A later analysis estimated false discovery rates by permuting HLA or CMV assignments 20 times. In a later analysis, co-occurring TCRs were grouped with DBSCAN, and TCRdist sequence similarity was added when clustering was performed within HLA-allele-positive subsets. For co-occurrence clustering, repertoires with fewer than 30,000 or more than 120,000 public chains were excluded, along with about five repertoires with anomalous nucleotide sharing. In TCRdb, the immuneACCESS table is reduced to in-frame sequences with V and J assigned. These tables do not hold every clone; where another copy was compared, an unresolved V gene accounts for under half, and the others remain unexplained. V and J calls and clone size come straight from that table; D and trimming were deduced from the DNA. For this sample the table gives around 100,000 clones, of which roughly 78% were detected only once. 4.4% of the sample is taken by the ten largest.

Recombination joined TRBV7-9 with TRBJ1-3; 7 bases in the middle match TRBD1. Material for sequencing was PBMCs. The sequence derives from a male donor in good health and CMV-seropositive. The sequenced DNA is TGTGCCAGCAGCCCGACAGGGTCTGGAAACACCATATATTTT. Its protein is CASSPTGSGNTIYF.